The entry below describes one T cell receptor beta chain. This clone's antigen is unknown. No much larger clone exists at a distance of one base, and base qualities are not known. CD4+ T cells from unexposed donors were collected before the COVID-19 pandemic (2011-2018). After less than 13 days of culture, CD4+ T cells were isolated with the EasySep CD4+ T cell isolation kit. As far as cell numbers permitted, CD4+ T cells from unexposed donors were tested for reactivity against SARS-CoV-2 S and N as well as four spike pools from common cold coronaviruses. Each well held millions of PBMCs cultured in IMDM containing roughly 5.2% human AB serum and roughly 9.3 IU/ml IL-2. Half of the culture medium was replaced with fresh IL-2-containing medium on days 3 and 7. Each peptide culture condition was generally run in triplicate replicate wells. The leukapheresis product used for the unexposed donors was purchased from a commercial source. Ficoll-Paque PLUS gradient centrifugation was used to isolate PBMCs from leukapheresis product or whole blood. PBMCs were either used fresh in the expansion assay or cryopreserved at -140 degrees C. The QIAamp Micro DNA Kit was used to extract genomic DNA from the CD4+ T cells.

The CDR3 sequence holds 13 residues, the cysteine and phenylalanine included. The CDR3 DNA has 39 bases and is translated from base 1. Reading the germline V gene gives CDR1 ENHRY and CDR2 SYGVKD. V drops 3 bases and J drops 5 bases, leaving 10 bases in between. The data were obtained in a study of CD4 T cells in relation to SARS-CoV-2 and coronaviruses (dated by TCRdb to about 2021). At the level of the whole study: In the ViraFEST assay, PBMCs were cultured with antigen for 9 to 10 days, after which TCR beta CDR3s were sequenced to identify antigen-specific clonal expansions. An HIV-1 Nef peptide pool or a culture without peptide was used as the negative reference condition. HLA restriction was mapped for shared crossreactive spike epitopes using patient-derived lymphoblastoid cell lines. Memory CD4+ T cell crossreactivity between SARS-CoV-2 and common cold coronavirus spike proteins was assessed at the TCR clonotype level in the study. The Adaptive Biotechnologies TCR-sequencing kit was used for samples from a few pre-COVID donors and for the naive versus memory experiments, whereas the other data were Illumina-based. Expansion assays from other donors in the study were sequenced with a different, Illumina-based TCR-beta assay. Study-wide findings and limitations: Pre-pandemic and post-infection samples were not both contributed by any donor, so tracing of the source of pre-existing responses was limited. Because the crossreactivity analysis focused on spike protein, crossreactivity against other viral proteins was not assessed. The study was limited by small numbers of patients and tested TCRs. Approximately 60% of donors had memory CD4+ clonotypes that crossrecognized SARS-CoV-2 and at least one common cold coronavirus spike. Crossreactive clones showed significantly weaker SARS-CoV-2-driven expansion than monoreactive clones, consistent with antigenic imprinting.

Library preparation was by the immunoSEQ multiplex PCR assay. Under the source paper's analysis protocol: During preprocessing, nonproductive sequences were discarded, as were any CDR3s that did not begin with C, did not end with F or W, or were shorter than 7 amino acids. Antigen-specific clonotypes were called with the MANAFEST web app, based on expansion relative to reference and other culture wells. A clone counted as positive if significantly expanded in 2 of 3 replicate wells versus the reference culture at FDR below 0.05. For a clone to be considered positive, significant expansion relative to all other tandem wells and an odds ratio above 5 were also required. CDR3 homology was measured as pairwise Levenshtein distance, computed with the stringdist R package after trimming three terminal residues from each end. The clones in this table, taken by TCRdb from immuneACCESS, are in-frame only. Not every clone is retained; where verified, under half of the shortfall comes from an unresolved V gene, and the cause of the rest is unknown. Clone size and V and J calls were adopted from that table, with D and trimming inferred from the DNA. The sample profile shows fewer than 25,000 clones; roughly 82% of them were found once. The ten largest clones add up to around 13% of the sample.

The receptor was derived from a human donor in good health. The chain is encoded by TRBV10-3 joined to TRBJ2-5, and possibly TRBD2, on 6 matching bases. The sequencing sample was made of CD4+ T cells from PBMCs, cultured in vitro. The CDR3 corresponds to CAISEAGGETQYF. The DNA is as follows: TGTGCCATCAGTGAAGCGGGTGGGGAGACCCAGTACTTC.